Below are 26 T cell receptor beta chains sequenced from a single sample in a study of CD8 T cells in ankylosing spondylitis (TCRdb year 2017). These receptors lack a known antigen. Beyond this particular receptor, the publication reports: A TCR beta motif of about 8 highly homologous amino acid variants appeared characteristic of blood from ankylosing spondylitis patients.

The library was produced with 5' RACE. Sequencing relied on an Illumina HiSeq 2500. Through fastp at Q25 and MiXCR, TCRdb rebuilt clones from the public reads, retaining in-frame beta chains. Each entry is one CDR3 protein sequence, shown with its most common DNA and genes. The sample includes more than 600,000 distinct CDR3 sequences, with 15% to 20% observed a single time. Approximately 18% of the sample comes from the top ten. Source material: blood, either unsorted or a sorted T cell fraction (not recorded which). Receptor source: a male donor with ankylosing spondylitis.

The V gene is TRBV7-2, the J gene TRBJ2-1, with unresolved D. The germline V gene encodes CDR1 SGHTA and CDR2 FQGNSA. The CDR3 loop spans 14 amino acids. With 5 bases removed from V and 2 bases from J, the gap between germline ends came to 10 bases. The CDR3 is CASSELRPYNEQFF. The DNA of the CDR3 is TGTGCCAGCAGCGAATTAAGGCCCTACAATGAGCAGTTCTTC.

The sample holds a few counts of this clonotype. The chain carries TRBV7-3 and TRBJ2-1, with a weak D call TRBD2 (6 bases). Looked up from germline, CDR1 is SGHTA and CDR2 is FQGTGA. The CDR3 consists of 17 residues. V lost 5 bases, J lost 7 bases, and 24 bases lay in between. The CDR3 reads CASSPQPPGVGGNEQFF. Written as DNA, the CDR3 is TGTGCCAGCAGCCCTCAACCTCCGGGGGTAGGCGGGAATGAGCAGTTCTTC.

This rearrangement joins TRBV11-1 to TRBJ2-5; the D gene is possibly TRBD2 (6 bases). Germline V gives CDR1 SGHAT, CDR2 FQDESV (reference sequence). V lost 5 bases and J 1 base, leaving 17 bases between the germline ends. This CDR3 is 16 amino acids long. CDR3 in DNA: TGTGCCAGCAGCCGCGGGCTAGCGCCCCTCCAAGAGACCCAGTACTTC. Amino acid sequence: CASSRGLAPLQETQYF.

In its sample, this clonotype was seen a few times. The V and J genes are TRBV20-1 and TRBJ1-1; D is possibly TRBD1 (5 bases). Germline-derived CDR1 and CDR2 are DFQATT and SNEGSKA (reference sequence). The V end lost 6 bases, the J end lost 3 bases, and 17 bases lay between the germline ends. This CDR3 spans 14 amino acids. The CDR3 is CSAAGTASDTEAFF. Here the CDR3 DNA reads TGCAGTGCGGCCGGGACCGCCTCGGACACTGAAGCTTTCTTT.

The rearrangement joins TRBV5-1 to TRBJ1-2; 10 bases map to TRBD1. The trim removed 7 bases at V and 7 bases at J, leaving 7 bases unmatched. The CDR3 sequence is 13 residues long. From germline, CDR1 is SGHRS and CDR2 YFSETQ. CDR3 sequence: CASSRTGGGGYTF. In DNA, the CDR3 is TGCGCCAGCTCCCGGACAGGGGGTGGTGGCTACACCTTC.

V and J are TRBV9 and TRBJ1-5; TRBD1 aligns across 7 bases. The J segment lost 4 bases and the V segment lost 0 bases, leaving 4 bases of the junction unmatched. The CDR3 extends over 15 amino acids. Germline CDR1 and CDR2: SGDLS and YYNGEE. CDR3: CASSVGDSPNQPQHF. The DNA for the CDR3 is TGTGCCAGCAGCGTAGGGGACAGTCCGAATCAGCCCCAGCATTTT.

The chain joins TRBV12-3 or TRBV12-4 to TRBJ1-3; possibly TRBD1 for D (6 bases). The CDR3 extends over 15 amino acids. V was trimmed by 5 bases and J by 0 bases, leaving 11 bases between them. CDR3 coding DNA: TGTGCCAGCAGTGGACAGTCCTTCTCTGGAAACACCATATATTTT. Protein: CASSGQSFSGNTIYF.

The V call is TRBV9, the J call TRBJ2-2, with TRBD2 matching 7 bases. CDR1 SGDLS and CDR2 YYNGEE come from the germline V gene. The CDR3 length is 16 residues. With 0 bases clipped from V and 4 bases from J, the junction kept 6 bases outside the gene matches. The DNA for the CDR3 is TGTGCCAGCAGCGTAGCGCCTAGCGGAGGCACCGGGGAGCTGTTTTTT. Amino acids: CASSVAPSGGTGELFF.

The rearrangement links TRBV29-1 to TRBJ2-7, with a possible D match to TRBD2 (6 bases). The V and J ends lost 7 bases and 1 base respectively, with 11 bases between them. The CDR3 is made up of 12 amino acids. Germline V CDR1 and CDR2: SQVTM, ANQGSEA. In DNA form, the CDR3 reads TGCAGCGCCGGAGGGATTTCCTACGAGCAGTACTTC. Protein sequence: CSAGGISYEQYF.

This clonotype has more than one count but fewer than ten. This chain joins TRBV7-9 and TRBJ2-7, with 9 bases matching TRBD1. The CDR3 loop spans 15 amino acids. Germline V CDR1 and CDR2: SEHNR, FQNEAQ (reference sequence). After removal of 5 bases from V and 5 bases from J, the junction contained 10 bases not matched to a gene. This chain's CDR3 is CASSPLGQGVHEQYF. The CDR3 nucleotides read TGTGCCAGCAGCCCCCTGGGACAGGGAGTCCACGAGCAGTACTTC.

The gene calls are TRBV4-3 and TRBJ2-2, with TRBD2 matching 10 bases. Trimming cost V 0 bases and J 6 bases; bases outside gene matches: 7. The CDR3 has 17 residues. The germline V gene encodes CDR1 LGHNA and CDR2 YSLEER. The CDR3 DNA reads TGCGCCAGCAGCCAAGATCGGCTAGCGGGAGCGGCCGGGGAGCTGTTTTTT. It yields the protein CASSQDRLAGAAGELFF.

The chain is built from TRBV4-3 and TRBJ2-3, with TRBD2 identical over 8 bases. J gave up 4 bases and V 0 bases, and 6 bases lay outside the gene matches. The germline gives CDR1 LGHNA, CDR2 YSLEER. This CDR3 spans 16 amino acids. In DNA form, the CDR3 reads TGCGCCAGCAGCCAAGAGGGGCCGGGAGGGCCAGATACGCAGTATTTT. Its translation is CASSQEGPGGPDTQYF.

This chain links TRBV7-2 with TRBJ2-5, with 7 bases fitting TRBD1. V dropped 2 bases and J dropped 5; count of bases not matched to a gene: 11. There are 16 residues in the CDR3. In germline, CDR1 is SGHTA, CDR2 FQGNSA. The CDR3 nucleotides read TGTGCCAGCAGCTTATTAGGGGGCGATCGGGTGGAGACCCAGTACTTC. It codes for CASSLLGGDRVETQYF.

This chain uses TRBV27 with TRBJ2-3, with 8 positions matching TRBD2. CDR3 length: 15 residues. CDR1 and CDR2 (germline): MNHEY, SMNVEV (reference sequence). Trimming cost V 5 bases and J 5 bases; bases outside gene matches: 9. The CDR3 region has the DNA TGTGCCAGCAGTCAGCGGGGGCCGGTGTTAGATACGCAGTATTTT. This encodes CASSQRGPVLDTQYF.

This clonotype was picked up many times. The chain carries TRBV5-1 and TRBJ1-1, with D perhaps TRBD1 (6 bases). Germline CDR1 reads SGHRS; CDR2 reads YFSETQ. The CDR3 totals 13 residues. The V and J ends lost 3 bases and 4 bases respectively, with 10 bases between them. The CDR3 sequence: CASSYRESTEAFF. In DNA form, the CDR3 reads TGCGCCAGCAGCTACAGGGAGTCCACTGAAGCTTTCTTT.

This clonotype was counted between two and nine times. J is TRBJ2-7 and V is TRBV4-3, with D tentatively TRBD1 (5 bases). V was clipped by 5 bases and J by 2 bases, with 13 bases between them. CDR1 LGHNA and CDR2 YSLEER come from the germline V gene. The CDR3 has 14 residues. The CDR3 DNA reads as TGCGCCAGCAGCTTAAGCAGGGTCCCCTACGAGCAGTACTTC. Its translation is CASSLSRVPYEQYF.

This chain uses TRBV3-1 with TRBJ2-1; 8 bases map to TRBD2. The CDR3 sequence is 14 residues long. The junction had 6 bases not matched to a gene; V was cut back by 3 bases and J by 8 bases. Germline CDR1 and CDR2: LGHDT and YNNKEL (reference sequence). The chain's CDR3 is CASSQSGSGYEQFF. The CDR3 DNA reads as TGTGCCAGCAGCCAGAGCGGGAGTGGGTATGAGCAGTTCTTC.

The chain carries TRBV7-8 and TRBJ2-7, with D tentatively TRBD2 (6 bases). The germline V gene encodes CDR1 SGHVS and CDR2 FQNEAQ. Trimming stripped 5 bases from V and 1 base from J, with 15 bases between. The CDR3 runs 15 residues. DNA for the CDR3: TGTGCCAGCAGCCACTCCGGCGGGATGTCCTACGAGCAGTACTTC. Translation: CASSHSGGMSYEQYF. The full variable domain, rest sourced from reference TRBV7-8 and TRBJ2-7, is GAGVSQSPRYKVAKRGQDVALRCDPISGHVSLFWYQQALGQGPEFLTYFQNEAQLDKSGLPSDRFFAERPEGSVSTLKIQRTQQEDSAVYLCASSHSGGMSYEQYFGPGTRLTVT.

This clonotype was observed a handful of times. In DNA, the CDR3 is TGCGCCAGCAGCCAAGATCCGGAGGGAGTGGCTGAGCAGTTCTTC. Its translation: CASSQDPEGVAEQFF. The J gene is TRBJ2-1, the V gene TRBV4-3; D may be TRBD2 (6 bases). The V gene lost 0 bases and the J gene lost 9 bases, with 15 bases spanning the gap. CDR3 length: 15 residues. Germline-derived CDR1 and CDR2 are LGHNA and YSLEER.

V gene TRBV12-5 combines with J gene TRBJ2-3, with 7 nucleotides matching TRBD2. After removal of 6 bases from V and 1 base from J, the junction contained 7 bases not matched to a gene. This CDR3 has 15 residues. Germline assignment: CDR1 LGHNT and CDR2 FRNRAP. The CDR3 sequence is CASGGGLSGTDTQYF. The CDR3 DNA is TGTGCTAGTGGGGGGGGACTATCGGGCACAGATACGCAGTATTTT.

The chain is built from TRBV5-6 and TRBJ1-1; the D is unclear. The CDR3 length is 15 residues. The germline V gene encodes CDR1 SGHDT and CDR2 YYEEEE. The germline V and J ends were trimmed by 4 bases and 4 bases, with 17 bases remaining between them. This chain's CDR3 is CASSPRRLVRTEAFF. The CDR3 DNA sequence: TGTGCCAGCAGCCCGAGGCGGTTGGTCCGCACTGAAGCTTTCTTT.

This clonotype turned up a few times. The V gene is TRBV12-3 or TRBV12-4, the J gene TRBJ1-2; no clear D gene. The CDR3 loop spans 12 amino acids. With 1 base removed from V and 8 bases from J, the gap between germline ends came to 8 bases. The CDR3, as DNA: TGTGCCAGCAGTTTAGGGGTGGAGGGCTACACCTTC. Amino acids: CASSLGVEGYTF.

The V gene is TRBV20-1, the J gene TRBJ2-7; D is possibly TRBD1 (5 bases). CDR1 and CDR2 from the germline V gene are DFQATT and SNEGSKA (reference sequence). V was pared by 6 bases and J by 7 bases, with 16 bases between. CDR3 size: 12 residues. The CDR3 is CSARAHLGEQYF. As DNA, the CDR3 is TGCAGTGCCAGGGCGCATCTGGGGGAGCAGTACTTC.

The chain couples TRBV20-1 to TRBJ2-6, with TRBD1 matching 9 bases. Per germline, CDR1 DFQATT and CDR2 SNEGSKA (reference sequence). The V and J ends lost 1 base and 2 bases, in that order; junction bases with no gene match: 9. The CDR3 sequence is 18 residues long. CDR3 residues: CSARAGGTGTTGANVLTF. The CDR3 DNA is TGCAGTGCTAGAGCCGGGGGGACAGGGACAACTGGGGCCAACGTCCTGACTTTC.

This clonotype was counted only a few times. The V call is TRBV4-3, the J call TRBJ2-3; 11 bases map to TRBD2. The CDR3 extends over 16 amino acids. Trimming at V came to 0 bases and at J to 5 bases, leaving 4 bases not matched to a gene. Germline V gene lookup returns CDR1 LGHNA and CDR2 YSLEER. The CDR3 sequence is CASSQEGGLAGDTQYF. Written as DNA, the CDR3 is TGCGCCAGCAGCCAAGAAGGCGGACTAGCGGGAGATACGCAGTATTTT.

This rearrangement joins TRBV2 to TRBJ1-1; maybe TRBD1 (5 bases). Germline V CDR1 and CDR2: SNHLY, FYNNEI. This CDR3 has 13 residues. V lost 7 bases, J lost 5 bases, and 14 bases lay in between. The CDR3 DNA reads TGTGCCAGCACCTTTCCAGGGAGAACTGAAGCTTTCTTT. Its protein is CASTFPGRTEAFF. The full variable domain, rest sourced from reference TRBV2 and TRBJ1-1, is EPEVTQTPSHQVTQMGQEVILRCVPISNHLYFYWYRQILGQKVEFLVSFYNNEISEKSEIFDDQFSVERPDGSNFTLKIRSTKLEDSAMYFCASTFPGRTEAFFGQGTRLTVV.